The 3 T cell receptor beta chains below all came from one sample that was sequenced in a study of a mutant IDH1 vaccine in newly diagnosed glioma. The time point: week 5, during vaccination. What each vaccine dose contained was 300 ug of mutant IDH1 20-mer peptide, accompanied by topical imiquimod. No antigen is known for these receptors. Using immunoSEQ multiplex PCR, the repertoire was profiled, and TCRdb retains in-frame clones only, with some absent. The sample shows nearly 55,000 clones, over 70% of them seen only once. Source: PBMCs, taken from a glioma patient whose treatment included an IDH1 peptide vaccine. The receptors originated from a man under 40 with glioma.

The rearrangement joins TRBV5-6 to TRBJ2-7; D is undetermined. The germline V gene has CDR1 SGHDT and CDR2 YYEEEE. Trimming shortened V by 0 bases and J by 0 bases, and 7 bases separated the two germline ends. This CDR3 is built from 14 residues. CDR3 sequence (DNA): TGTGCCAGCAGCTTGGGTAGGTACTCCTACGAGCAGTACTTC. Encoded protein: CASSLGRYSYEQYF.

The chain couples TRBV5-6 to TRBJ1-6; no firm D call. This CDR3 comprises 12 residues. V lost 0 bases, J lost 8 bases, and 3 bases lay in between. Germline CDR1 reads SGHDT; CDR2 reads YYEEEE. The CDR3 region is CASSLGYSPLHF. CDR3 nucleotide sequence: TGTGCCAGCAGCTTGGGATATTCACCCCTCCACTTT. The complete variable domain, with remaining parts taken from reference TRBV5-6 and TRBJ1-6, reads DAGVTQSPTHLIKTRGQQVTLRCSPKSGHDTVSWYQQALGQGPQFIFQYYEEEERQRGNFPDRFSGHQFPNYSSELNVNALLLGDSALYLCASSLGYSPLHFGNGTRLTVT.

J is TRBJ1-1 and V is TRBV28; no clear D gene. The V end lost 7 bases, the J end lost 5 bases, and 11 bases lay between the germline ends. This CDR3 is 12 amino acids long. Germline V gives CDR1 MDHEN, CDR2 SYDVKM. CDR3 loop: CASKEGGTEAFF. DNA of the CDR3: TGTGCCAGCAAGGAGGGAGGGACTGAAGCTTTCTTT. The variable domain in full, completed from reference TRBV28 and TRBJ1-1, reads DVKVTQSSRYLVKRTGEKVFLECVQDMDHENMFWYRQDPGLGLRLIYFSYDVKMKEKGDIPEGYSVSREKKERFSLILESASTNQTSMYLCASKEGGTEAFFGQGTRLTVV.